This T cell receptor beta chain is from a study of identical twins. Findings and limits, study-wide: Models came in too low on out-of-frame TCR alpha sharing in monozygotic twins. Excess sharing by twins proved weaker in beta out-of-frame sequences.

This clonotype turned up a few times. As yet, its antigen is unknown. Germline loops: CDR1 MNHEY, CDR2 SVGEGT. The V end was cut by 6 bases, the J end by 8 bases, with 11 bases between. The CDR3 spans 12 residues. Healthy Caucasians were all of the donors. TCRdb redid the calling of the 5' RACE reads with MiXCR, one entry per CDR3 protein. The repertoire holds 450,000 to 650,000 distinct CDR3 sequences, approximately 10% seen once, with under 3.5% in the top ten. A further study also used this sample, focusing on yellow fever vaccine responses in identical twins. As reported in that work: Each twin's T cell response to the vaccine was reported to look partly convergent and partly personalized.

The chain uses TRBV6-2 or TRBV6-3 and TRBJ1-3; D is unclear. Sequenced input: PBMCs. The receptor was derived from a woman aged 18-29 years in good health. The CDR3 here is CASRIFLDTIYF. The CDR3 coding sequence is TGTGCCAGCAGAATCTTTTTGGACACCATATATTTT.